The next 20 T cell receptor beta chains were all read from a single sample in a study of cytomegalovirus exposure and HLA in healthy donors. Vbeta (60) and Jbeta (13) primers were used in the PCR. Repertoires were generated with immunoSEQ multiplex PCR, while TCRdb's copy carries only in-frame clones and drops some. The sample has around 250,000 clones, around 81% seen once. The sample consisted of PBMCs. The receptors here all came from a woman aged 55 to 70 in good health and CMV-seropositive.

The chain links TRBV7-6 to TRBJ2-1; 7 positions agree with TRBD2. The trim removed 3 bases at V and 4 bases at J, leaving 6 bases unmatched. Germline V gene sequence: CDR1 SGHVS, CDR2 FNYEAQ. This CDR3 is built from 15 residues. The CDR3 loop reads CASSFFAGAYNEQFF. In DNA form, the CDR3 reads TGTGCCAGCAGCTTCTTTGCGGGAGCTTACAATGAGCAGTTCTTC.

V gene TRBV29-1 combines with J gene TRBJ1-2, with 9 bases lining up with TRBD1. Germline V gene data show CDR1 as SQVTM and CDR2 as ANQGSEA. CDR3 length: 13 residues. The J segment lost 4 bases and the V segment lost 6 bases, leaving 6 bases of the junction unmatched. CDR3 protein: CSVDGQGTYGYTF. Written as DNA, the CDR3 is TGCAGCGTCGACGGACAGGGGACCTATGGCTACACCTTC.

This clone was observed a handful of times. One end of the junction varies from germline; a read error may be responsible. The chain joins TRBV7-9 to TRBJ1-2, with 7 bases lining up with TRBD1. This CDR3 has 14 residues. Germline V gene sequence: CDR1 SEHNR, CDR2 FQNEAQ (reference sequence). CDR3: CSSSQGGGNFGYTF. As DNA, the CDR3 is TGTTCCAGCAGCCAAGGGGGCGGGAATTTTGGCTACACCTTC.

The chain combines TRBV4-1 with TRBJ2-1, with a possible D match to TRBD2 (5 bases). The germline V gene has CDR1 MGHRA and CDR2 YSYEKL. The CDR3 contains 16 residues. Trimming left V 2 bases short and J 6 bases short, with 17 bases between. The CDR3 DNA follows: TGCGCCAGCAGCCAACGCGACTATCTCCCCCTCAATGAGCAGTTCTTC. The encoded protein is CASSQRDYLPLNEQFF.

This clone has just one count. The chain couples TRBV5-1 to TRBJ1-2; TRBD1 aligns across 12 bases. The CDR3 runs to 15 residues. V dropped 2 bases and J dropped 3; count of bases not matched to a gene: 2. The germline CDR1 and CDR2 sequences are SGHRS and YFSETQ. The CDR3 here is CASSLGTGGHYGYTF. CDR3 DNA sequence: TGCGCCAGCAGCTTAGGGACAGGGGGCCACTATGGCTACACCTTC.

V gene TRBV27 combines with J gene TRBJ1-5; the D gene is possibly TRBD1 (5 bases). V lost 7 bases to trimming and J lost 5 bases, with 18 bases between them. CDR1 is MNHEY and CDR2 is SMNVEV in the germline V gene (reference sequence). This CDR3 is built from 15 residues. CDR3 region: CASTRWGGKDQPQHF. CDR3 nucleotide sequence: TGTGCCAGCACCCGGTGGGGGGGAAAGGATCAGCCCCAGCATTTT.

This clone has a single count. The genes are TRBV14 and TRBJ2-1; 10 nucleotides match TRBD2. The CDR3 runs 16 residues. Losses at the gene ends were 0 bases for V and 9 bases for J; bases not matched to a gene: 8. The germline V gene has CDR1 SGHDN and CDR2 FVKESK. The CDR3 is CASSQDRLAGVFEQFF. CDR3 DNA sequence: TGTGCCAGCAGCCAAGATCGGCTAGCGGGAGTCTTTGAGCAGTTCTTC.

The CDR3 spells CASTPVGRAYGYTF. CDR3 nucleotide sequence: TGTGCCAGCACCCCGGTGGGCAGGGCCTATGGCTACACCTTC. The gene calls are TRBV5-4 and TRBJ1-2; TRBD1 might be the D (5 bases). V was trimmed by 6 bases and J by 4 bases, leaving 16 bases between them. CDR3 size: 14 residues. Germline loops: CDR1 SGHNT, CDR2 YYREEE (reference sequence).

The rearrangement links TRBV5-5 to TRBJ1-4; TRBD1 matches 11 bases. V shed 4 bases, J shed 7 bases, and the junction held 9 bases outside the gene matches. This CDR3 contains 16 residues. Germline V gene data show CDR1 as SGHKS and CDR2 as YYEKEE (reference sequence). CDR3 protein: CASSHPGQGVVEKLFF. CDR3 nucleotides: TGTGCCAGCAGCCATCCGGGACAGGGGGTTGTTGAAAAACTGTTTTTT.

The chain recombines TRBV10-1 with TRBJ2-1; 10 bases are shared with TRBD1. J was trimmed by 5 bases and V by 5 bases; bases with no gene match: 3. The germline V gene encodes CDR1 WNHNN and CDR2 SYGVQD (reference sequence). CDR3 size: 14 residues. The CDR3 DNA reads TGCGCCAGCAGTAGACAGGGGGCAGACAATGAGCAGTTCTTC. It is translated as CASSRQGADNEQFF.

The rearrangement links TRBV19 to TRBJ1-2; D is uncertain. CDR1 and CDR2 from the germline V gene are LNHDA and SQIVND (reference sequence). The germline V and J ends were trimmed by 9 bases and 0 bases, with 11 bases remaining between them. The CDR3 sequence is 13 residues long. CDR3: CASGEIANYGYTF. The CDR3 coding sequence is TGTGCCAGCGGAGAGATAGCTAACTATGGCTACACCTTC.

The V and J genes are TRBV4-1 and TRBJ2-1, with TRBD2 identical over 7 bases. The CDR3 length is 16 residues. V dropped 5 bases and J dropped 9; count of bases not matched to a gene: 16. Looked up from germline, CDR1 is MGHRA and CDR2 is YSYEKL. The CDR3 protein is CASSFQTSSTTAEQFF. The CDR3 DNA follows: TGCGCCAGCAGCTTCCAGACTAGCAGTACTACAGCTGAGCAGTTCTTC.

The CDR3 sequence is CASSSRQTPRGGYTF. The CDR3 nucleotides are TGTGCCAGCAGCTCCCGACAGACCCCTAGGGGTGGCTACACCTTC. The chain is built from TRBV5-6 and TRBJ1-2, with TRBD1 as a possible D gene (5 bases). The CDR3 is made up of 15 amino acids. The germline CDR1 and CDR2 sequences are SGHDT and YYEEEE. Trimming took 3 bases from V and 7 from J, leaving 19 bases between them.

This sequence joins TRBV15 and TRBJ1-1; the D gene is possibly TRBD1 (5 bases). The length of the CDR3 is 15 residues. Looked up from germline, CDR1 is LNHNV and CDR2 is YYDKDF (reference sequence). V dropped 5 bases and J dropped 5 bases, with 18 bases sitting between them. The CDR3 region has the DNA TGTGCCACCAGCGGGACCCTCGGGGGGAGGACTGAAGCTTTCTTT. Amino acid sequence: CATSGTLGGRTEAFF.

The chain joins TRBV19 to TRBJ2-5; 7 nucleotides line up with TRBD2. The end of the DNA aligns better with TRBJ2-7, so the J call may be wrong. CDR1 and CDR2 (germline): LNHDA, SQIVND (reference sequence). This CDR3 has 14 amino acids. This chain's CDR3 is CASSIGTRTYEQYF. The CDR3 DNA sequence: TGTGCCAGTAGTATAGGGACTAGAACCTACGAGCAGTACTTC.

The CDR3 DNA reads TGTGCCAGCAGTGGCACTAGCGGGAGCTCCTACGAGCAGTACTTC. Protein: CASSGTSGSSYEQYF. The V call is TRBV6-5, the J call TRBJ2-7, with TRBD2 identical over 11 bases. CDR1 MNHEY and CDR2 SVGAGI come from the germline V gene. This CDR3 is built from 15 residues. V was pared by 5 bases and J by 0 bases, with 3 bases of the junction left unmatched.

In DNA, the CDR3 is TGCAGCGGGACTAGCGGCAACACCGGGGAGCTGTTTTTT. Protein sequence: CSGTSGNTGELFF. V usage is TRBV29-1 and J usage is TRBJ2-2; 10 bases are a match to TRBD2. The CDR3 spans 13 residues. Germline CDR1 is SQVTM and CDR2 is ANQGSEA. The junction had 1 base not matched to a gene; V was cut back by 7 bases and J by 2 bases.

The chain joins TRBV4-1 to TRBJ1-2, with 9 bases that match TRBD1. Germline values: CDR1 MGHRA, CDR2 YSYEKL. The CDR3 covers 15 residues. V shed 1 base and J 4 bases; nucleotides not matched to a gene: 4. The CDR3 nucleotides read TGCGCCAGCAGCCAAGCGGGACAGGGAACCTATGGCTACACCTTC. This gives the protein CASSQAGQGTYGYTF.

This clone was counted a single time. J is TRBJ2-7 and V is TRBV4-1, with 8 bases matching TRBD1. CDR1 MGHRA and CDR2 YSYEKL come from the germline V gene. J gave up 5 bases and V 8 bases, and 2 bases lay outside the gene matches. This CDR3 has 11 amino acids. The CDR3, as DNA: TGCGCCAGCGGACAGGGCGACGAGCAGTACTTC. The encoded protein is CASGQGDEQYF.

CDR3 bases: TGCGCCAGCAGCTTGGGACCCGCGGGGACTAGCAATGAGCAGTTCTTC. Its translation: CASSLGPAGTSNEQFF. This chain uses TRBV5-1 with TRBJ2-1; TRBD2 aligns across 8 bases. Losses at the gene ends were 0 bases for V and 6 bases for J; bases not matched to a gene: 8. This CDR3 comprises 16 residues. Germline CDR1 and CDR2: SGHRS and YFSETQ.